One and the same sample provided the 9 T cell receptor beta chains below, sequenced in a study of blood T cell repertoires in COVID-19. Sequenced by immunoSEQ multiplex PCR; TCRdb stores in-frame clones only, minus some. This sample has some 380,000 clones, with 90% found just once. The sequencing sample was made of peripheral blood. These receptors were collected from a young man with active or convalescent COVID-19.

The chain recombines TRBV25-1 with TRBJ2-3; 13 nucleotides agree with TRBD2. The CDR3 runs to 15 residues. Trimming took 4 bases from V and 4 from J; bases not matched to a gene: 2. Germline lookup yields CDR1 MGHDK and CDR2 SYGVNS. CDR3: CASSVTSGRADTQYF. CDR3 bases: TGTGCCAGCAGTGTTACTAGCGGGAGGGCAGATACGCAGTATTTT.

The chain uses TRBV7-6 and TRBJ2-3; 12 bases are a match to TRBD2. V gave up 5 bases and J gave up 3 bases; unmatched junction bases: 0. The CDR3 runs to 14 residues. Germline CDR1 SGHVS, CDR2 FNYEAQ. The CDR3 sequence: CASSTSGGTDTQYF. As DNA, the CDR3 is TGTGCCAGCAGCACTAGCGGGGGGACAGATACGCAGTATTTT.

This chain links TRBV5-1 with TRBJ2-2, with 7 nucleotides matching TRBD2. In germline, CDR1 is SGHRS, CDR2 YFSETQ. With V trimmed by 1 base and J by 4 bases, 7 bases remained unmatched. The CDR3 sequence is 16 residues long. CDR3: CASSLRASGRTGELFF. DNA for the CDR3: TGCGCCAGCAGCTTGAGGGCTAGCGGACGCACCGGGGAGCTGTTTTTT.

The chain recombines TRBV4-3 with TRBJ1-2; no reliable D call. CDR3 length: 15 residues. Germline-derived CDR1 and CDR2 are LGHNA and YSLEER. Trimming cost V 1 base and J 8 bases, with 17 bases left between them. The CDR3 sequence: CASSQGSRPTGGYTF. As DNA, the CDR3 is TGCGCCAGCAGCCAAGGCTCCAGGCCCACTGGGGGCTACACCTTC.

The rearrangement joins TRBV27 to TRBJ2-2; D perhaps matches TRBD1 (5 bases). V dropped 6 bases and J dropped 7 bases, with 9 bases sitting between them. The germline gives CDR1 MNHEY, CDR2 SMNVEV (reference sequence). The CDR3 sequence is 12 residues long. CDR3 bases: TGTGCCAGCAGCCCAGGGATCGGGGAGCTGTTTTTT. Protein product: CASSPGIGELFF.

This chain connects TRBV6-5 to TRBJ1-4; 8 bases map to TRBD1. Looked up from germline, CDR1 is MNHEY and CDR2 is SVGAGI. Trimming removed 8 bases from V and 4 bases from J; junction bases left unmatched: 6. This CDR3 is built from 14 residues. CDR3 protein: CASLGQGINEKLFF. The CDR3, as DNA: TGTGCCAGCCTTGGACAGGGAATTAATGAAAAACTGTTTTTT.

This rearrangement joins TRBV29-1 to TRBJ1-2; D perhaps matches TRBD1 (6 bases). The length of the CDR3 is 12 residues. CDR1 is SQVTM, CDR2 ANQGSEA, per germline. The ends were cut back, 5 bases at V and 4 bases at J, with 11 bases in the middle. The CDR3 reads CSVLDRGYGYTF. The CDR3 nucleotides read TGCAGCGTTCTGGACAGAGGCTATGGCTACACCTTC.

This chain links TRBV5-1 with TRBJ1-6; TRBD1 matches 8 bases. This CDR3 has 14 amino acids. CDR1 and CDR2 from the germline V gene are SGHRS and YFSETQ. V was clipped by 3 bases and J by 7 bases; unmatched bases: 3. This chain's CDR3 is CASSSDRANSPLHF. As DNA, the CDR3 is TGCGCCAGCAGCTCGGACAGGGCGAATTCACCCCTCCACTTT.

This rearrangement joins TRBV27 to TRBJ1-1; D ambiguous. V shed 3 bases and J shed 7 bases, with 15 bases lying between them. The CDR3 length is 14 residues. Germline CDR1 reads MNHEY; CDR2 reads SMNVEV (reference sequence). The CDR3: CASSFETRGGEAFF. Written as DNA, the CDR3 is TGTGCCAGCAGTTTTGAAACCCGGGGAGGTGAAGCTTTCTTT.